Shown below are 31 T cell receptor beta chains from a single sample sequenced in a study of T-cell reconstitution after alpha-beta-depleted transplantation in children listed by TCRdb under 2016. The method behind the library was PCR. The listed sequencing device is Illumina HiSeq 2500. Molecular barcoding was employed in the preparation of TCR libraries, with unique molecular identifiers being used to normalize TCRbeta repertoire quantification. TCRdb trimmed the raw reads at Q25, called clones with MiXCR and kept productive beta chains. Merged by CDR3 protein, the rows form single entries marked with the most common genes and DNA. The sample table lists a few hundred thousand distinct CDR3 sequences, 10% of them with a count of one. The ten largest clones take up around 2.4% of the sample. The sequences come from PBMCs from the stem cell graft donor, collected from the stem cell graft. These receptors were taken from a human donor who donated a stem cell graft to a child with acute lymphoblastic leukemia.

This clonotype was recorded many times. V gene TRBV4-2 combines with J gene TRBJ1-1; D is unresolved. This CDR3 region has 14 residues. V lost 4 bases, J lost 1 base, and 10 bases lay in between. Germline V gives CDR1 LGHNA, CDR2 YNFKEQ. The CDR3 nucleotides read TGTGCCAGCAGCCCCCGGGATCAGAACACTGAAGCTTTCTTT. This encodes CASSPRDQNTEAFF.

V is TRBV4-2 and J is TRBJ2-1; 8 positions agree with TRBD2. V was pared by 4 bases and J by 4 bases, with 9 bases of the junction left unmatched. From germline, CDR1 is LGHNA and CDR2 YNFKEQ. The CDR3 has 16 amino acids. The CDR3 DNA sequence: TGTGCCAGCAGCCCCGGGGGGGGCAACCCGTACAATGAGCAGTTCTTC. This translates into CASSPGGGNPYNEQFF.

This chain uses TRBV3-1 with TRBJ2-3; TRBD2 is a possible D gene (5 bases). In germline, CDR1 is LGHDT, CDR2 YNNKEL (reference sequence). The CDR3 runs 15 residues. V was trimmed by 0 bases and J by 1 base, leaving 8 bases between them. The CDR3 loop reads CASSQELLGTDTQYF. The CDR3 DNA is TGTGCCAGCAGCCAAGAACTACTAGGCACAGATACGCAGTATTTT.

V usage is TRBV20-1 and J usage is TRBJ1-2; D remains ambiguous. The V and J ends lost 6 bases and 7 bases respectively, with 24 bases between them. The CDR3 spans 15 residues. The germline V gene has CDR1 DFQATT and CDR2 SNEGSKA (reference sequence). CDR3 coding DNA: TGCAGTGCCAAGGCTTGGACGGGTGGGTTGGCTGGCTACACCTTC. It specifies CSAKAWTGGLAGYTF.

The V gene is TRBV11-1, the J gene TRBJ2-1; 14 bases align to TRBD2. J lost 9 bases, V lost 3 bases, and 7 bases had no gene match. The germline V gene encodes CDR1 SGHAT and CDR2 FQDESV (reference sequence). CDR3 length equals 16 residues. Written as DNA, the CDR3 is TGTGCCAGCAGCTTGCGACTAGCGGGAGGGACTGGTGAGCAGTTCTTC. Translating gives CASSLRLAGGTGEQFF.

This clonotype has more than one count but fewer than ten. The chain combines TRBV5-1 with TRBJ1-1; D is ambiguous. Trimming took off 0 bases at V and 10 bases at J, with 10 bases between the two ends. This CDR3 region has 12 residues. CDR1 and CDR2 from the germline V gene are SGHRS and YFSETQ. The CDR3 spells CASSLEPPGAFF. CDR3 sequence (DNA): TGCGCCAGCAGCTTGGAGCCGCCGGGAGCTTTCTTT.

This clonotype has just a few counts. This rearrangement joins TRBV20-1 to TRBJ1-1; D not certain. CDR1 is DFQATT and CDR2 is SNEGSKA in the germline V gene (reference sequence). There are 14 residues in the CDR3. V gave up 1 base and J gave up 0 bases, with 9 bases separating them. CDR3 amino acids: CSARGSTVNTEAFF. The CDR3 nucleotides read TGCAGTGCTAGAGGCTCGACGGTGAACACTGAAGCTTTCTTT.

This clonotype turned up a few times. The V and J genes are TRBV5-1 and TRBJ2-4; possible D gene TRBD1, 6 bases. The CDR3 contains 18 residues. V was cut by 1 base and J by 0 bases, with 17 bases left in between. The germline CDR1 and CDR2 sequences are SGHRS and YFSETQ. CDR3 in amino acids: CASSLWPLTGLAKNIQYF. For the CDR3, the DNA is TGCGCCAGCAGCTTGTGGCCGCTGACAGGACTAGCCAAAAACATTCAGTACTTC. Full variable domain (remainder filled in from reference TRBV5-1 and TRBJ2-4): KAGVTQTPRYLIKTRGQQVTLSCSPISGHRSVSWYQQTPGQGLQFLFEYFSETQRNKGNFPGRFSGRQFSNSRSEMNVSTLELGDSALYLCASSLWPLTGLAKNIQYFGAGTRLSVL.

This clonotype was observed a handful of times. The V gene is TRBV7-2, the J gene TRBJ2-4; D is unclear. V lost 5 bases, J lost 4 bases, and 18 bases lay in between. In germline, CDR1 is SGHTA, CDR2 FQGNSA. The CDR3 has 16 amino acids. For the CDR3, the DNA is TGTGCCAGCAGCCTGAGGCTGGGCCAGATTAAAAACATTCAGTACTTC. Translated, it gives CASSLRLGQIKNIQYF.

V and J are TRBV5-5 and TRBJ2-2; 13 nucleotides align to TRBD2. The trim removed 4 bases at V and 5 bases at J, leaving 11 bases unmatched. From germline, CDR1 is SGHKS and CDR2 YYEKEE (reference sequence). The CDR3 extends over 18 amino acids. CDR3 in DNA: TGTGCCAGCAGCACGGAACTAGCGGGAGGGCCACGTACCGGGGAGCTGTTTTTT. It translates to CASSTELAGGPRTGELFF.

The chain joins TRBV30 to TRBJ2-1; 12 positions match TRBD2. This CDR3 region has 14 residues. V trimming: 3 bases; J trimming: 7 bases; junction bases outside the gene matches: 4. CDR1 and CDR2 (germline): GTSNPN, SVGIG (reference sequence). CDR3 residues: CAWSRTSGINEQFF. The CDR3 coding sequence is TGTGCCTGGAGCCGGACTAGCGGGATAAATGAGCAGTTCTTC.

This clonotype was recorded a few times. This chain joins TRBV5-1 and TRBJ2-7, with D perhaps matching TRBD1 (6 bases). Germline CDR1 reads SGHRS; CDR2 reads YFSETQ. Trimming removed 4 bases from V and 6 bases from J, with 17 bases in between. This CDR3 contains 14 residues. As DNA, the CDR3 is TGCGCCAGCAGCATCCAGGACAGACTCCTCGAGCAGTACTTC. This translates into CASSIQDRLLEQYF.

With regard to this clonotype: A much larger clone lies one base from this, so it may be a read error. J is TRBJ2-7 and V is TRBV27; 8 positions agree with TRBD1. The CDR3 sequence is 13 residues long. V shed 7 bases, J shed 3 bases, and the junction held 5 bases outside the gene matches. In germline, CDR1 is MNHEY, CDR2 SMNVEV (reference sequence). CDR3 sequence reads: CASISDRDYEQYF. CDR3 coding DNA: TGTGCCAGCATTTCGGACAGGGACTACGAGCAGTACTTC.

The chain combines TRBV27 with TRBJ2-1; 8 nucleotides match TRBD1. The trim removed 7 bases at V and 10 bases at J, leaving 12 bases unmatched. This CDR3 is built from 14 residues. CDR1 is MNHEY, CDR2 SMNVEV, per germline (reference sequence). The CDR3 nucleotides read TGTGCCAGCACCCCCCAGGGGGCCCTCGGGGAGCAGTTCTTC. It translates to CASTPQGALGEQFF.

This clonotype was counted a few times. V is TRBV3-1 and J is TRBJ1-2; possible D gene TRBD1, 5 bases. V was shortened by 4 bases and J by 7 bases, with 16 bases between the two germline ends. This CDR3 is 14 amino acids long. The V gene's germline CDR1 is LGHDT and CDR2 YNNKEL (reference sequence). CDR3 protein: CASSLRGALSGYTF. For the CDR3, the DNA is TGTGCCAGCAGCCTAAGAGGGGCCCTGTCTGGCTACACCTTC.

This clonotype has a handful of counts. The chain carries TRBV7-8 and TRBJ1-5; 7 bases align to TRBD1. V dropped 2 bases and J dropped 4; count of bases not matched to a gene: 2. CDR1 SGHVS and CDR2 FQNEAQ come from the germline V gene. The CDR3 extends over 14 amino acids. This CDR3 reads CASSLKTGNQPQHF. CDR3 nucleotide sequence: TGTGCCAGCAGCTTAAAGACAGGGAATCAGCCCCAGCATTTT.

The CDR3 protein is CASSLRLAGDYEQYF. The CDR3 DNA reads as TGTGCCAGCAGCTTGCGACTAGCGGGAGACTACGAGCAGTACTTC. The chain joins TRBV7-2 to TRBJ2-7; TRBD2 matches 12 bases. V shed 3 bases, J shed 3 bases, and the junction held 3 bases outside the gene matches. The CDR3 loop spans 15 amino acids. Germline-derived CDR1 and CDR2 are SGHTA and FQGNSA.

J is TRBJ2-6 and V is TRBV5-6, with D uncertain. V was trimmed by 0 bases and J by 0 bases, leaving 7 bases between them. Germline lookup yields CDR1 SGHDT and CDR2 YYEEEE. This CDR3 contains 16 residues. Here the CDR3 DNA reads TGTGCCAGCAGCTTGGGCGGCCACTCTGGGGCCAACGTCCTGACTTTC. Translated, it gives CASSLGGHSGANVLTF. The full variable domain, completed using reference TRBV5-6 and TRBJ2-6, is DAGVTQSPTHLIKTRGQQVTLRCSPKSGHDTVSWYQQALGQGPQFIFQYYEEEERQRGNFPDRFSGHQFPNYSSELNVNALLLGDSALYLCASSLGGHSGANVLTFGAGSRLTVL.

The V call is TRBV7-9, the J call TRBJ2-5; 12 bases are shared with TRBD2. The J segment lost 5 bases and the V segment lost 5 bases, leaving 9 bases of the junction unmatched. The V gene's germline CDR1 is SEHNR and CDR2 FQNEAQ (reference sequence). CDR3 length: 16 amino acids. The CDR3 bases are TGTGCCAGCAGCACCGGGACTAGCGGGCGAGGGGAGACCCAGTACTTC. As protein: CASSTGTSGRGETQYF.

This clonotype came up a few times. The chain couples TRBV21-1 to TRBJ1-4; the D segment call TRBD1 is taken from the table without a DNA check. TRBV21-1 is annotated as a pseudogene. The CDR3 is 14 amino acids. CDR3 sequence reads: CASSNQGRDEKLFF. CDR3 bases: TGTGCCAGCAGCAACCAGGGGAGAGATGAAAAACTGTTTTTT.

The V call is TRBV20-1, the J call TRBJ2-7; 11 bases align to TRBD1. Germline V gene sequence: CDR1 DFQATT, CDR2 SNEGSKA (reference sequence). The CDR3 length is 15 residues. The J segment lost 0 bases and the V segment lost 0 bases, leaving 1 base of the junction unmatched. The CDR3, as DNA: TGCAGTGCTAGAGATGGGACAGGGGGCTCCTACGAGCAGTACTTC. This translates into CSARDGTGGSYEQYF.

In this sample, this clonotype turned up a few times. The J gene is TRBJ2-7, the V gene TRBV6-2 or TRBV6-3; no reliable D call. Germline assignment: CDR1 MNHEY and CDR2 SVGEGT. V dropped 6 bases and J dropped 4 bases, with 10 bases sitting between them. The CDR3 sequence is 12 residues long. This CDR3 reads CASSRLPYEQYF. The CDR3 nucleotides are TGTGCCAGCAGCCGGTTACCGTACGAGCAGTACTTC.

The chain recombines TRBV28 with TRBJ1-6; unclear D gene. V lost 3 bases to trimming and J lost 9 bases, with 9 bases between them. This CDR3 has 13 amino acids. Germline V gene data show CDR1 as MDHEN and CDR2 as SYDVKM. CDR3 sequence reads: CASSLVRVSPLHF. In DNA, the CDR3 is TGTGCCAGCAGTTTGGTACGGGTTTCACCCCTCCACTTT.

The chain couples TRBV4-2 to TRBJ2-6; D is uncertain. The length of the CDR3 is 16 residues. Trimming cost V 1 base and J 0 bases, with 7 bases left between them. Germline CDR1 reads LGHNA; CDR2 reads YNFKEQ. The CDR3 DNA reads as TGTGCCAGCAGCCAAGTACATTCCTCTGGGGCCAACGTCCTGACTTTC. This translates into CASSQVHSSGANVLTF.

This clonotype was detected ten times or more. The genes are TRBV7-9 and TRBJ2-1; a possible D gene is TRBD2 (6 bases). CDR3 length equals 15 residues. Germline V CDR1 and CDR2: SEHNR, FQNEAQ (reference sequence). Trimming stripped 6 bases from V and 1 base from J, with 13 bases between. CDR3 DNA sequence: TGTGCCAGCAGAGTGACTAGTAAATCCTACAATGAGCAGTTCTTC. This gives the protein CASRVTSKSYNEQFF. The whole variable domain, remainder taken from reference TRBV7-9 and TRBJ2-1, is DTGVSQNPRHKITKRGQNVTFRCDPISEHNRLYWYRQTLGQGPEFLTYFQNEAQLEKSRLLSDRFSAERPKGSFSTLEIQRTEQGDSAMYLCASRVTSKSYNEQFFGPGTRLTVL.

This clonotype has only a few counts. J is TRBJ2-1 and V is TRBV4-3; D is unresolved. The V gene lost 2 bases and the J gene lost 0 bases, with 8 bases spanning the gap. This CDR3 contains 15 residues. Germline V CDR1 and CDR2: LGHNA, YSLEER. CDR3 DNA: TGCGCCAGCAGCCAAACCGAAAGCTCCTACAATGAGCAGTTCTTC. Amino acids: CASSQTESSYNEQFF.

Ten or more counts support this clonotype. The chain is built from TRBV7-9 and TRBJ2-5; 9 bases map to TRBD2. The CDR3 has 15 amino acids. The V segment lost 5 bases and the J segment 2 bases; nucleotides outside the gene matches: 6. CDR1 and CDR2 (germline): SEHNR, FQNEAQ (reference sequence). The CDR3 loop is CASSPGTSWQETQYF. Written as DNA, the CDR3 is TGTGCCAGCAGCCCCGGGACTAGCTGGCAAGAGACCCAGTACTTC. Looking up the rest from reference TRBV7-9 and TRBJ2-5 gives the full variable domain: DTGVSQNPRHKITKRGQNVTFRCDPISEHNRLYWYRQTLGQGPEFLTYFQNEAQLEKSRLLSDRFSAERPKGSFSTLEIQRTEQGDSAMYLCASSPGTSWQETQYFGPGTRLLVL.

At least ten counts were recorded for this clonotype. The chain carries TRBV15 and TRBJ1-5, with D hard to call. The CDR3 has 15 residues. CDR1 is LNHNV and CDR2 is YYDKDF in the germline V gene (reference sequence). V lost 1 base and J 2 bases, leaving 9 bases between the germline ends. CDR3 bases: TGTGCCACCAGCAGAGGGGCTTTGGGCAATCAGCCCCAGCATTTT. Amino acid sequence: CATSRGALGNQPQHF. The whole variable domain, remainder taken from reference TRBV15 and TRBJ1-5, is DAMVIQNPRYQVTQFGKPVTLSCSQTLNHNVMYWYQQKSSQAPKLLFHYYDKDFNNEADTPDNFQSRRPNTSFCFLDIRSPGLGDTAMYLCATSRGALGNQPQHFGDGTRLSIL.

A few counts support this clonotype. The rearrangement joins TRBV27 to TRBJ2-7; maybe TRBD2 (6 bases). Germline V gene sequence: CDR1 MNHEY, CDR2 SMNVEV (reference sequence). This CDR3 is 14 amino acids long. The ends were cut back, 5 bases at V and 2 bases at J, with 13 bases in the middle. CDR3 region: CASSSGLDPYEQYF. DNA of the CDR3: TGTGCCAGCAGTAGCGGGCTAGACCCCTACGAGCAGTACTTC.

V usage is TRBV5-1 and J usage is TRBJ2-1; possibly TRBD1 for D (5 bases). The germline CDR1 and CDR2 sequences are SGHRS and YFSETQ. V was cut by 3 bases and J by 3 bases, with 13 bases left in between. The CDR3 has 15 residues. The DNA of the CDR3 is TGCGCCAGCAGCTATTGGGGCCTAGGCTACAATGAGCAGTTCTTC. Protein product: CASSYWGLGYNEQFF.

Ten or more counts support this clonotype. One end of the junction fails to match germline, which may point to a read error. The V gene is TRBV5-1, the J gene TRBJ1-2, with TRBD1 identical over 9 bases. The CDR3 has 17 residues. CDR1 SGHRS and CDR2 YFSETQ come from the germline V gene. In nucleotides, the CDR3 is TGCGCCAGCAGCTTGGCCGGAATTCGGACAGGGGAGGGGGGCTACACCTTT. Amino acids: CASSLAGIRTGEGGYTF.